This T cell receptor (beta chain) came from a study of blood T cell repertoires in COVID-19. Per germline, CDR1 SQVTM and CDR2 ANQGSEA. The CDR3 is 13 amino acids. V gave up 7 bases and J gave up 5 bases, with 15 bases separating them. This clone was counted between two and nine times. Authors' methods: Reference gene primers were amplified, and this amplification served to estimate nucleated cell counts. Clones were sequenced by immunoSEQ multiplex PCR, and TCRdb holds only the in-frame ones, with some missing. V and J calls and clone size are as listed in that table; D and trimming were resolved from the DNA. The table records over 130,000 clones, more than 75% of them present only once.

The sample taken for sequencing was peripheral blood. This chain connects TRBV29-1 to TRBJ1-5, with D tentatively TRBD1 (5 bases). The receptor comes from a man between 65 and 80 years old with acute or convalescent COVID-19. The chain's CDR3 is CSAARGVDQPQHF. CDR3 bases: TGCAGCGCCGCGCGGGGGGTTGATCAGCCCCAGCATTTT.